This T cell receptor (beta chain) was retrieved from a study of blood T cell repertoires in COVID-19. Study-level information: Researchers got acute and convalescent COVID-19 samples from the United States, Italy and Spain.

Sequenced by immunoSEQ multiplex PCR; TCRdb stores in-frame clones only, minus some. This sample yields under 300,000 clones, of which 79% are seen a single time; roughly 4.2% belongs to the top ten. Trimming left V 0 bases short and J 2 bases short, with 10 bases between. Germline V lookup: CDR1 MNHEY, CDR2 SMNVEV (reference sequence). The CDR3 runs 15 residues. V gene TRBV27 combines with J gene TRBJ1-2; D perhaps matches TRBD1 (6 bases). The origin of this receptor is a woman between 40 and 50 years old with active or convalescent COVID-19. The sample comprised peripheral blood. The CDR3 reads CASSLSTGLNYGYTF. CDR3 in DNA: TGTGCCAGCAGTTTATCGACAGGATTGAACTATGGCTACACCTTC.